The next 5 T cell receptor beta chains were all read from a single sample in a study of shared clonotypes between healthy human individuals. TCRdb's copy holds only in-frame clones and misses some; the assay was immunoSEQ multiplex PCR. This sample has roughly 2.5 million clones, with approximately 94% found just once. Sequencing used naive CD4+ T cells sorted from blood. Subset in this sample: CD45RA+ positively selected. The receptors were sampled from a man aged 18 to 29 in good health.

This rearrangement joins TRBV27 to TRBJ2-1; TRBD2 agrees at 8 bases. V dropped 0 bases and J dropped 5; count of bases not matched to a gene: 6. This CDR3 has 16 residues. Germline CDR1 and CDR2: MNHEY and SMNVEV (reference sequence). CDR3 in amino acids: CASSLSLLAVNNEQFF. CDR3 DNA: TGTGCCAGCAGTTTATCGTTACTAGCGGTTAACAATGAGCAGTTCTTC.

The J gene is TRBJ1-5, the V gene TRBV4-3; no clear D. Germline V gene lookup returns CDR1 LGHNA and CDR2 YSLEER. There are 12 residues in the CDR3. V lost 3 bases and J 8 bases, leaving 8 bases between the germline ends. The CDR3 nucleotides are TGCGCCAGCAGCCACCTCACGGAGCCCCAGCATTTT. Its protein is CASSHLTEPQHF.

For the CDR3, the DNA is TGTGCCAGCAGTTACAGGACTAGCGGTCAAAATGAGCAGTTCTTC. This gives the protein CASSYRTSGQNEQFF. The genes are TRBV6-5 and TRBJ2-1; 10 bases fit TRBD2. Germline loops: CDR1 MNHEY, CDR2 SVGAGI. The V gene end was trimmed by 2 bases and the J gene end by 7 bases; junction bases not matched to a gene: 5. The CDR3 loop spans 15 amino acids.

This clone was detected a few times. The rearrangement uses TRBV28 and TRBJ1-1; possible D gene TRBD1, 5 bases. CDR3 size: 14 residues. Trimming shortened V by 4 bases and J by 1 base, and 10 bases separated the two germline ends. Per the germline V gene, CDR1 is MDHEN and CDR2 is SYDVKM. CDR3 in DNA: TGTGCCAGCAGTTCAGGGTTTGAGAACACTGAAGCTTTCTTT. It codes for CASSSGFENTEAFF.

This clone was seen only once. The chain employs TRBV5-6 and TRBJ2-3, with D uncertain. Deletions cut 2 bases from V and 6 bases from J, with 10 bases between. The CDR3 loop spans 13 amino acids. The germline CDR1 and CDR2 sequences are SGHDT and YYEEEE. The CDR3 here is CASSFVPSDTQYF. CDR3 nucleotides: TGTGCCAGCAGCTTTGTACCCTCGGATACGCAGTATTTT.